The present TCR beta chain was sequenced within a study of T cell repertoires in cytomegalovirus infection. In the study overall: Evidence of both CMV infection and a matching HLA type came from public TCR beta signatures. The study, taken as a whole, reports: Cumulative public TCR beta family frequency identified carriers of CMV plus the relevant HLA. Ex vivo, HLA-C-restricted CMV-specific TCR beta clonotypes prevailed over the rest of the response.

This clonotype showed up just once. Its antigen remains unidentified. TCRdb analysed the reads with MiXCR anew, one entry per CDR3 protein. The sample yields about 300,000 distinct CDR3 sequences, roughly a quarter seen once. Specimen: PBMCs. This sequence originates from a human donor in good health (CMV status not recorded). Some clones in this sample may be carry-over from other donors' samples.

The CDR3 coding sequence is TGCAGTGCTGGACAGGGCGGCTATGGCTACACCTTC. Protein: CSAGQGGYGYTF. V usage is TRBV20-1 and J usage is TRBJ1-2; TRBD1 matches 8 bases. The CDR3 sequence is 12 residues long. Germline V gene sequence: CDR1 DFQATT, CDR2 SNEGSKA (reference sequence). V shed 5 bases and J 4 bases; nucleotides not matched to a gene: 3.